This T cell receptor beta chain is drawn from a study of blood T cell repertoires in COVID-19. Study overall: Whether acute or convalescent, the COVID-19 samples came from the United States, Italy and Spain.

The method was immunoSEQ multiplex PCR; TCRdb's version includes in-frame clones alone and lacks a portion of them. The sample lists 450,000 or so clones, about nine tenths occurring once. Germline V CDR1 and CDR2: SEHNR, FQNEAQ (reference sequence). The germline V and J ends were trimmed by 3 bases and 2 bases, with 14 bases remaining between them. The CDR3 is 17 amino acids. Specimen: peripheral blood. The chain couples TRBV7-9 to TRBJ2-6; a possible D gene is TRBD1 (6 bases). The sequence was collected from a woman between 40 and 55 years old with COVID-19, enrolled during active disease. This CDR3 reads CASSFGRGRTGANVLTF. The CDR3 DNA is TGTGCCAGCAGCTTCGGCAGGGGACGGACTGGGGCCAACGTCCTGACTTTC.